The 21 T cell receptor beta chains listed next were all sequenced from one sample in a study of response to subunit inactivated influenza vaccine. TCRdb reanalysed the RT-PCR reads using MiXCR and keeps one entry per CDR3 protein. The sample yields hundreds of thousands of distinct CDR3 sequences, just over 20% seen once. The sample consisted of PBMCs from blood, taken less than 22 months after vaccination. The source is a man between 50 and 70 years old who received an inactivated influenza vaccine.

The J gene is TRBJ1-1, the V gene TRBV7-9; 8 nucleotides align to TRBD1. The trim removed 3 bases at V and 7 bases at J, leaving 4 bases unmatched. The CDR3 sequence is 13 residues long. Germline CDR1 SEHNR, CDR2 FQNEAQ (reference sequence). CDR3 DNA sequence: TGTGCCAGCAGCTTCCCTACAGGGGGTGAAGCTTTCTTT. Translating it yields CASSFPTGGEAFF. Based on the CDR3 plus reference TRBV7-9 and TRBJ1-1, the full variable domain is DTGVSQNPRHKITKRGQNVTFRCDPISEHNRLYWYRQTLGQGPEFLTYFQNEAQLEKSRLLSDRFSAERPKGSFSTLEIQRTEQGDSAMYLCASSFPTGGEAFFGQGTRLTVV.

This clonotype was counted a few times. The rearrangement joins TRBV12-3 or TRBV12-4 to TRBJ1-5; 7 bases align to TRBD1. This CDR3 comprises 15 residues. J was trimmed by 0 bases and V by 6 bases; bases with no gene match: 5. The CDR3 spells CASRRGQYSNQPQHF. In nucleotides, the CDR3 is TGTGCCAGCAGGCGGGGACAGTATAGCAATCAGCCCCAGCATTTT.

The chain is built from TRBV6-5 and TRBJ2-3; 7 bases are a match to TRBD2. Germline values: CDR1 MNHEY, CDR2 SVGAGI. Losses at the gene ends were 4 bases for V and 0 bases for J; bases not matched to a gene: 4. The CDR3 contains 15 residues. The CDR3: CASSLSGVSTDTQYF. The CDR3 DNA reads as TGTGCCAGCAGTTTAAGCGGGGTTAGCACAGATACGCAGTATTTT.

This rearrangement joins TRBV29-1 to TRBJ2-3; D may be TRBD2 (6 bases). With 6 bases removed from V and 0 bases from J, the gap between germline ends came to 13 bases. The CDR3 sequence is 14 residues long. The germline gives CDR1 SQVTM, CDR2 ANQGSEA. CDR3 sequence: CSVLIAESTDTQYF. The CDR3 nucleotides are TGCAGCGTCCTAATAGCGGAGAGCACAGATACGCAGTATTTT.

Comments on this clonotype: Its ends do not fully match the called genes, so a read error is possible. The J gene is TRBJ2-1, the V gene TRBV6-1; D tentatively reads TRBD1 or TRBD2 (5 bases each). Germline loops: CDR1 MNHNS, CDR2 SASEGT. This CDR3 region has 14 residues. DNA for the CDR3: TGTGCCAGCAGTAAAGCCGGGGCGGGCTATGAGCAGTTCTTC. Translating gives CASSKAGAGYEQFF.

This clonotype was counted only a few times. The chain combines TRBV29-1 with TRBJ2-7; D unclear. The V end lost 2 bases, the J end lost 2 bases, and 4 bases lay between the germline ends. The CDR3 runs to 11 residues. The germline gives CDR1 SQVTM, CDR2 ANQGSEA. The CDR3 region has the DNA TGCAGCGTTGAATCGACCTACGAGCAGTACTTC. Protein product: CSVESTYEQYF.

The V call is TRBV15, the J call TRBJ2-1; D might be TRBD1 (6 bases). V was pared by 0 bases and J by 4 bases, with 10 bases between. The CDR3 runs to 15 residues. The germline CDR1 and CDR2 sequences are LNHNV and YYDKDF (reference sequence). CDR3 sequence: CATSRETGPYNEQFF. In DNA form, the CDR3 reads TGTGCCACCAGCAGAGAAACAGGGCCATACAATGAGCAGTTCTTC.

This clonotype was seen a handful of times. The rearrangement links TRBV2 to TRBJ1-1; 7 positions agree with TRBD1. This CDR3 spans 13 amino acids. The V gene's germline CDR1 is SNHLY and CDR2 FYNNEI. The V gene end was trimmed by 8 bases and the J gene end by 11 bases; junction bases not matched to a gene: 14. The CDR3 coding sequence is TGTGCCAGCGGAGGGGACAGCCTAAGACGGGCTTTCTTT. Translation: CASGGDSLRRAFF.

This clonotype was seen only a few times. This chain joins TRBV16 and TRBJ1-6, with 7 bases fitting TRBD1. This CDR3 has 16 residues. The V and J ends lost 4 bases and 6 bases, in that order; junction bases with no gene match: 9. CDR1 and CDR2 (germline): KGHSY, FQNENV. Here the CDR3 DNA reads TGTGCCAGCAGCCCAGGAGGAGGGGGCGGTAATTCACCCCTCCACTTT. It translates to CASSPGGGGGNSPLHF.

This clonotype has more than one count but fewer than ten. The V and J genes are TRBV2 and TRBJ2-1; 12 positions agree with TRBD2. Germline CDR1 and CDR2: SNHLY and FYNNEI. V shed 4 bases, J shed 8 bases, and the junction held 6 bases outside the gene matches. The CDR3 runs to 15 residues. Here the CDR3 reads CASSVLAGGGDEQFF. CDR3 DNA sequence: TGTGCCAGCAGTGTACTAGCGGGGGGCGGCGATGAGCAGTTCTTC.

This sequence joins TRBV6-5 and TRBJ2-5, with TRBD2 identical over 8 bases. Germline V gives CDR1 MNHEY, CDR2 SVGAGI. The CDR3 is 14 residues long. V lost 2 bases to trimming and J lost 1 base; unmatched junction nucleotides: 0. The CDR3 DNA reads as TGTGCCAGCAGTTACGCGGGGGGCCAAGAGACCCAGTACTTC. This encodes CASSYAGGQETQYF.

The chain couples TRBV18 to TRBJ1-2; no clear D gene. Germline CDR1 KGHSH, CDR2 LQKENI. The CDR3 covers 15 residues. V lost 3 bases, J lost 0 bases, and 11 bases lay in between. DNA of the CDR3: TGTGCCAGCTCACCGGGGAACGGCGCTAACTATGGCTACACCTTC. Residues: CASSPGNGANYGYTF.

The chain is built from TRBV12-3 or TRBV12-4 and TRBJ2-1; no clear D. The CDR3 has 12 amino acids. V lost 6 bases and J 8 bases, leaving 11 bases between the germline ends. The CDR3 DNA follows: TGTGCCAGCAGCATAAGACGCCATGAGCAGTTCTTC. Translation gives CASSIRRHEQFF.

This clonotype was picked up many times. The chain couples TRBV7-3 to TRBJ1-1; no reliable D call. The V and J ends lost 2 bases and 0 bases respectively, with 7 bases between them. This CDR3 has 14 amino acids. The germline V gene encodes CDR1 SGHTA and CDR2 FQGTGA. The CDR3 bases are TGTGCCAGCAGCTTAGACCACTTGAACACTGAAGCTTTCTTT. Its translation is CASSLDHLNTEAFF.

The chain employs TRBV5-6 and TRBJ1-1; D gene ambiguous. The CDR3 contains 15 residues. V was shortened by 2 bases and J by 0 bases, with 11 bases between the two germline ends. Germline V CDR1 and CDR2: SGHDT, YYEEEE. CDR3 bases: TGTGCCAGCAGCTTTATGGACGGTTTGAACACTGAAGCTTTCTTT. Translating gives CASSFMDGLNTEAFF.

This clonotype was detected a few times. The rearrangement joins TRBV20-1 to TRBJ2-7, with D possibly matching TRBD2 (5 bases). CDR3 size: 17 residues. CDR1 and CDR2 from the germline V gene are DFQATT and SNEGSKA (reference sequence). The ends were cut back, 1 base at V and 0 bases at J, with 19 bases in the middle. The chain's CDR3 is CSARAPRETRYSYEQYF. Here the CDR3 DNA reads TGCAGTGCTAGAGCCCCTCGCGAAACTAGGTACTCCTACGAGCAGTACTTC.

This clonotype was picked up a small number of times. The V gene is TRBV12-3 or TRBV12-4, the J gene TRBJ2-7; 7 positions match TRBD2. The CDR3 covers 15 residues. J lost 6 bases, V lost 3 bases, and 11 bases had no gene match. CDR3 sequence: CASSLAPGREGEQYF. CDR3 nucleotides: TGTGCCAGCAGTTTGGCTCCCGGCAGGGAGGGCGAGCAGTACTTC.

The V call is TRBV5-4, the J call TRBJ1-1; D perhaps matches TRBD1 (5 bases). V was cut by 4 bases and J by 5 bases, with 21 bases left in between. The V gene's germline CDR1 is SGHNT and CDR2 YYREEE (reference sequence). The CDR3 contains 16 residues. The CDR3 region has the DNA TGTGCCAGCAGCGGGCGAGCTAGTTTTAAGGGGACTGAAGCTTTCTTT. Residues: CASSGRASFKGTEAFF.

This clonotype came up a few times. The V call is TRBV6-5, the J call TRBJ1-5; D gene ambiguous. The CDR3 length is 14 residues. V lost 0 bases to trimming and J lost 4 bases, with 7 bases between them. CDR1 and CDR2 (germline): MNHEY, SVGAGI. The CDR3 nucleotides are TGTGCCAGCAGTTACTCGGCTTTTAATCAGCCCCAGCATTTT. This translates into CASSYSAFNQPQHF.

J is TRBJ1-5 and V is TRBV30; 9 nucleotides agree with TRBD1. The CDR3 is made up of 15 amino acids. Germline values: CDR1 GTSNPN, CDR2 SVGIG (reference sequence). V gave up 1 base and J gave up 4 bases; unmatched junction bases: 5. Here the CDR3 reads CAWSERTGVNQPQHF. The CDR3 DNA follows: TGTGCCTGGAGTGAGAGGACAGGGGTAAATCAGCCCCAGCATTTT.

This chain joins TRBV7-8 and TRBJ2-7, with D possibly matching TRBD2 (7 bases). CDR3 size: 13 residues. V was trimmed by 0 bases and J by 7 bases, leaving 10 bases between them. CDR1 is SGHVS, CDR2 FQNEAQ, per germline. The CDR3 reads CASSLAGGREQYF. DNA for the CDR3: TGTGCCAGCAGCTTAGCGGGGGGGCGGGAGCAGTACTTC. The full variable domain, in which reference TRBV7-8 and TRBJ2-7 provide the parts outside the CDR3, is GAGVSQSPRYKVAKRGQDVALRCDPISGHVSLFWYQQALGQGPEFLTYFQNEAQLDKSGLPSDRFFAERPEGSVSTLKIQRTQQEDSAVYLCASSLAGGREQYFGPGTRLTVT.